These 22 T cell receptor beta chains were sequenced from one sample in a study of T cell repertoires in cytomegalovirus infection. Via MiXCR, TCRdb re-called the reads, giving one row per CDR3 protein. Here the sample spans under 300,000 distinct CDR3 sequences, over 15% being singletons. Sequenced sample: CD8+ T cells from PBMCs. Receptors were obtained from a human donor in good health (CMV status not recorded). Some clones in this sample may be carry-over from other donors' samples.

This clonotype occurred a few times. The chain's CDR3 is CASSATGGGTDTQYF. The CDR3, as DNA: TGTGCCAGCAGCGCGACAGGGGGCGGCACAGATACGCAGTATTTT. V is TRBV6-2 or TRBV6-3 and J is TRBJ2-3, with TRBD1 identical over 10 bases. The CDR3 consists of 15 residues. The V segment lost 6 bases and the J segment 1 base; nucleotides outside the gene matches: 4. The germline CDR1 and CDR2 sequences are MNHEY and SVGEGT.

This clonotype was observed many times. The gene calls are TRBV7-2 and TRBJ2-3, with D unclear. Germline-derived CDR1 and CDR2 are SGHTA and FQGNSA. The CDR3 runs to 15 residues. Between the trimmed V and J ends, which lost 1 base and 0 bases, there was a span of 8 bases. The CDR3 DNA is TGTGCCAGCAGCTTAGTTCCTCTCAGCACAGATACGCAGTATTTT. This codes for CASSLVPLSTDTQYF. The full variable domain, in which reference TRBV7-2 and TRBJ2-3 provide the parts outside the CDR3, is GAGVSQSPSNKVTEKGKDVELRCDPISGHTALYWYRQSLGQGLEFLIYFQGNSAPDKSGLPSDRFSAERTGGSVSTLTIQRTQQEDSAVYLCASSLVPLSTDTQYFGPGTRLTVL.

This clonotype was counted between two and nine times. The genes are TRBV5-6 and TRBJ2-1, with D perhaps matching TRBD1 (6 bases). CDR3 length: 14 amino acids. V lost 0 bases and J lost 9, with 13 bases in between. CDR1 is SGHDT, CDR2 YYEEEE, per germline. The CDR3 loop reads CASSLANRAGEQFF. DNA for the CDR3: TGTGCCAGCAGCTTGGCCAACAGGGCGGGTGAGCAGTTCTTC.

This clonotype was counted a few times. This chain links TRBV20-1 with TRBJ2-5; 9 bases align to TRBD2. This CDR3 comprises 15 residues. Germline V gene sequence: CDR1 DFQATT, CDR2 SNEGSKA (reference sequence). With V trimmed by 0 bases and J by 5 bases, 7 bases remained unmatched. DNA of the CDR3: TGCAGTGCTAGAGATAAGGGACTAGCATCGGAGACCCAGTACTTC. Translating it yields CSARDKGLASETQYF.

This clonotype was counted only a few times. This chain uses TRBV29-1 with TRBJ1-1; D not resolved. Deletions cut 7 bases from V and 6 bases from J, with 15 bases between. Germline V CDR1 and CDR2: SQVTM, ANQGSEA. The CDR3 extends over 12 amino acids. Written as DNA, the CDR3 is TGCAGCGCTATGGGCCCTGCCCCTGAAGCTTTCTTT. Its translation is CSAMGPAPEAFF.

This clonotype was seen only a few times. V gene TRBV18 combines with J gene TRBJ2-3; D perhaps matches TRBD2 (5 bases). This CDR3 has 15 amino acids. CDR1 KGHSH and CDR2 LQKENI come from the germline V gene. Trimming pared 8 bases from V and 3 bases from J, leaving 18 bases between. The CDR3: CASQTGAGVTDTQYF. The CDR3 DNA reads TGTGCCAGCCAGACCGGCGCGGGTGTGACAGATACGCAGTATTTT.

V and J are TRBV15 and TRBJ1-1; D unresolved. The germline V and J ends were trimmed by 0 bases and 0 bases, with 11 bases remaining between them. The germline gives CDR1 LNHNV, CDR2 YYDKDF (reference sequence). The CDR3 extends over 16 amino acids. As DNA, the CDR3 is TGTGCCACCAGCAGAGATCCCGACATCATGAACACTGAAGCTTTCTTT. Translating it yields CATSRDPDIMNTEAFF.

The chain links TRBV29-1 to TRBJ2-3; 10 positions match TRBD1. This CDR3 region has 14 residues. With 7 bases clipped from V and 5 bases from J, the junction kept 9 bases outside the gene matches. Germline CDR1 reads SQVTM; CDR2 reads ANQGSEA. CDR3 amino acids: CSAPGQGSEDTQYF. DNA for the CDR3: TGCAGCGCGCCGGGACAGGGGTCTGAAGATACGCAGTATTTT.

This clonotype was seen repeatedly, ten times or more. The CDR3 bases are TGTGCCAGCAGCTGGGAGCTAGCGGGGGGATTAGATGAGCAGTTCTTC. It is translated as CASSWELAGGLDEQFF. The chain links TRBV7-8 to TRBJ2-1; TRBD2 aligns across 11 bases. CDR1 and CDR2 (germline): SGHVS, FQNEAQ. The CDR3 length is 16 residues. The V and J ends lost 4 bases and 8 bases, in that order; junction bases with no gene match: 10.

This clonotype appeared many times. This sequence joins TRBV12-3 or TRBV12-4 and TRBJ1-2, with unresolved D. V lost 3 bases and J 2 bases, leaving 7 bases between the germline ends. The CDR3 extends over 13 amino acids. The CDR3 here is CASSFPGNYGYTF. CDR3 coding DNA: TGTGCCAGCAGTTTCCCGGGGAACTATGGCTACACCTTC.

This clonotype was found many times. This sequence joins TRBV7-2 and TRBJ2-3; D is uncertain. The CDR3 runs 15 residues. Looked up from germline, CDR1 is SGHTA and CDR2 is FQGNSA. The germline V and J ends were trimmed by 6 bases and 2 bases, with 15 bases remaining between them. For the CDR3, the DNA is TGTGCCAGCAGATCCACCGTCGGTTTCACAGATACGCAGTATTTT. Protein product: CASRSTVGFTDTQYF.

This clonotype came up many times. The chain joins TRBV6-2 or TRBV6-3 to TRBJ2-1; D remains unclear. Trimming shortened V by 6 bases and J by 10 bases, and 16 bases separated the two germline ends. CDR3 length: 13 residues. CDR1 is MNHEY, CDR2 SVGEGT, per germline. CDR3 protein: CASSRTILGEQFF. Written as DNA, the CDR3 is TGTGCCAGCAGCCGTACCATCCTAGGCGAGCAGTTCTTC.

This sequence joins TRBV6-6 and TRBJ2-1; a weak D match, TRBD2 (7 bases). In germline, CDR1 is MNHNY, CDR2 SVGAGI (reference sequence). Trimming removed 0 bases from V and 4 bases from J, with 22 bases in between. This CDR3 has 19 amino acids. The CDR3 here is CASSYSVLGGGVPYNEQFF. Here the CDR3 DNA reads TGTGCCAGCAGTTACTCTGTGTTGGGCGGGGGCGTCCCTTACAATGAGCAGTTCTTC.

This clonotype was seen repeatedly, ten times or more. The rearrangement joins TRBV7-6 to TRBJ2-3; no clear D. The CDR3 sequence is 15 residues long. V gave up 1 base and J gave up 2 bases, with 10 bases separating them. Germline-derived CDR1 and CDR2 are SGHVS and FNYEAQ. The chain's CDR3 is CASSLGSPFTDTQYF. The CDR3 bases are TGTGCCAGCAGCTTAGGCTCTCCGTTCACAGATACGCAGTATTTT.

This clonotype was found many times. CDR3 bases: TGTGCCAGCAGTTTGGCAGGGCGTTCGGACGAGCAGTACTTC. Translating gives CASSLAGRSDEQYF. The V gene is TRBV28, the J gene TRBJ2-7; D might be TRBD1 (5 bases). The germline V gene has CDR1 MDHEN and CDR2 SYDVKM. V lost 3 bases to trimming and J lost 5 bases, with 14 bases between them. The CDR3 contains 14 residues. Together with reference TRBV28 and TRBJ2-7, the CDR3 gives the full variable domain: DVKVTQSSRYLVKRTGEKVFLECVQDMDHENMFWYRQDPGLGLRLIYFSYDVKMKEKGDIPEGYSVSREKKERFSLILESASTNQTSMYLCASSLAGRSDEQYFGPGTRLTVT.

The chain carries TRBV2 and TRBJ2-3; D could derive from TRBD1 or TRBD2 (5 bases each). Trimming pared 5 bases from V and 4 bases from J, leaving 19 bases between. The CDR3 totals 16 residues. Germline lookup yields CDR1 SNHLY and CDR2 FYNNEI. CDR3 amino acids: CASSIWGPGGADTQYF. In DNA form, the CDR3 reads TGTGCCAGCAGTATCTGGGGACCTGGGGGAGCAGATACGCAGTATTTT.

CDR3 in amino acids: CASSPGFSYEQYF. The CDR3, as DNA: TGTGCCAGCAGCCCTGGGTTCTCCTACGAGCAGTACTTC. V is TRBV7-9 and J is TRBJ2-7; D gene ambiguous. Germline CDR1 SEHNR, CDR2 FQNEAQ (reference sequence). The CDR3 extends over 13 amino acids. Trimming took off 5 bases at V and 0 bases at J, with 8 bases between the two ends.

V usage is TRBV4-2 and J usage is TRBJ2-3, with 9 nucleotides matching TRBD2. This CDR3 region has 14 residues. Per the germline V gene, CDR1 is LGHNA and CDR2 is YNFKEQ. V was clipped by 0 bases and J by 6 bases; unmatched bases: 1. In DNA form, the CDR3 reads TGTGCCAGCAGCCAAGATCTAGCGGGGGATACGCAGTATTTT. It specifies CASSQDLAGDTQYF.

This clonotype showed up just a few times. CDR3 in DNA: TGTGCCATCAGTGTAGGCGGTGAGCAGTTCTTC. Encoded protein: CAISVGGEQFF. The chain employs TRBV10-3 and TRBJ2-1; no reliable D call. Germline V gives CDR1 ENHRY, CDR2 SYGVKD. Trimming stripped 4 bases from V and 9 bases from J, with 7 bases between. There are 11 residues in the CDR3.

This clonotype has at least ten counts. The chain carries TRBV7-9 and TRBJ1-1; D is perhaps TRBD1 (6 bases). Looked up from germline, CDR1 is SEHNR and CDR2 is FQNEAQ (reference sequence). Between the trimmed V and J ends, which lost 5 bases and 3 bases, there was a span of 16 bases. The CDR3 loop spans 15 amino acids. CDR3 loop: CASSPDRGQYTEAFF. The CDR3 DNA is TGTGCCAGCAGCCCGGACAGAGGCCAATACACTGAAGCTTTCTTT. Full variable domain (remainder filled in from reference TRBV7-9 and TRBJ1-1): DTGVSQNPRHKITKRGQNVTFRCDPISEHNRLYWYRQTLGQGPEFLTYFQNEAQLEKSRLLSDRFSAERPKGSFSTLEIQRTEQGDSAMYLCASSPDRGQYTEAFFGQGTRLTVV.

The gene calls are TRBV7-9 and TRBJ2-1; D possibly corresponds to TRBD2 (6 bases). V lost 0 bases, J lost 2 bases, and 11 bases lay in between. The CDR3 has 16 residues. The germline CDR1 and CDR2 sequences are SEHNR and FQNEAQ (reference sequence). DNA of the CDR3: TGTGCCAGCAGCTTAGCGCCGGGGACTCCCTACAATGAGCAGTTCTTC. This codes for CASSLAPGTPYNEQFF.

This clonotype was counted between two and nine times. This sequence joins TRBV14 and TRBJ1-4; D unresolved. V was cut by 4 bases and J by 0 bases, with 12 bases left in between. The CDR3 runs 16 residues. The V gene's germline CDR1 is SGHDN and CDR2 FVKESK. Written as DNA, the CDR3 is TGTGCCAGCAGCCTCGGACTTACGGCAACTAATGAAAAACTGTTTTTT. The encoded protein is CASSLGLTATNEKLFF.